What follows describes a single T cell receptor beta chain. Its antigen is as yet unknown. Authors of the study amplified TCR beta CDR3 regions from RNA transcripts. During a first-round RT-PCR of the TCR CDR3, the HTBI primer set was used. Using its own MiXCR run on the multiplex PCR reads, TCRdb lists one record per CDR3 protein. The sample records more than 500,000 distinct CDR3 sequences, around 42% being singletons. The record originates from a study of T cells in Graves' hyperthyroidism and ophthalmopathy. V lost 5 bases to trimming and J lost 5 bases; unmatched junction nucleotides: 6. The CDR3 consists of 15 residues. In germline, CDR1 is SNHLY, CDR2 FYNNEI. Findings and limits, study-wide: A model using 13 V-J features told ophthalmopathy apart from stable hyperthyroidism. Among thyroid clonotypes expanded above 0.001, most also appeared in blood. Ophthalmopathy, as predicted by the model, came a median around 6 months after the prediction.

The receptor was isolated from an adult woman with Graves' disease, either hyperthyroidism or ophthalmopathy (not recorded which). Sequencing was carried out using peripheral blood or thyroid tissue (not recorded which). The rearrangement links TRBV2 to TRBJ1-4, with 9 positions matching TRBD1. The CDR3: CASSSPGTGNEKLFF. In nucleotides, the CDR3 is TGTGCCAGCAGTTCCCCCGGGACAGGGAATGAAAAACTGTTTTTT.